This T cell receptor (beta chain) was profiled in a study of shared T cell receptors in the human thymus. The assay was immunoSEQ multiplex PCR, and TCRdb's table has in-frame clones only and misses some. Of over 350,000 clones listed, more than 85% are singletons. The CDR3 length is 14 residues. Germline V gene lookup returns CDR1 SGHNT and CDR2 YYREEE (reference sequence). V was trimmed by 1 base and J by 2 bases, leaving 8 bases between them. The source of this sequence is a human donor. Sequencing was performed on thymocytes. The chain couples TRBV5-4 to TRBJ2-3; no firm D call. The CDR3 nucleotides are TGTGCCAGCAGCTTGATGGATCTCACAGATACGCAGTATTTT. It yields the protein CASSLMDLTDTQYF.